The TCR beta chain under discussion was sequenced for a study of early T cells in non-severe SARS-CoV-2 infection. In the study overall: Chains stayed unpaired after sequencing of bulk RNA from unsorted whole blood.

Study results and caveats: Comparison of clonotypes with VDJdb favored anti-spike CD8 responses while missing private and CD4 specificities.

This clonotype came up many times. The antigen is undetermined. With 3 bases removed from V and 9 bases from J, the gap between germline ends came to 18 bases. The CDR3 consists of 16 residues. CDR1 and CDR2 from the germline V gene are KGHSH and LQKENI. TCRdb independently ran MiXCR on the 5' RACE reads; one entry per CDR3 protein. The data show about 22,000 distinct CDR3 sequences, 3.5% to 4.5% seen once. The genes are TRBV18 and TRBJ1-6, with a possible D match to TRBD1 (5 bases). Sequencing was performed on whole blood. This receptor was identified in an adult who was a healthcare worker with PCR-confirmed SARS-CoV-2 infection or an uninfected control (not recorded which). CDR3 loop: CASSPALGTQGSPLHF. The CDR3 DNA is TGTGCCAGCTCACCGGCGCTGGGGACCCAAGGTTCACCCCTCCACTTT.